Each of the 21 T cell receptor beta chains below was sequenced from the same sample in a study of T cells in Graves' hyperthyroidism and ophthalmopathy. TCR beta CDR3 region amplification was performed from RNA transcripts. A set of HTBI primers served as the primers for a first-round RT-PCR of the TCR CDR3. TCRdb recomputed calls from the multiplex PCR reads with MiXCR, one row per CDR3 protein. The table shows 500,000 or so distinct CDR3 sequences, with 17% occurring only once. The source material was blood. These receptors were obtained from a woman aged 18-29 years with Graves' ophthalmopathy.

This clonotype was found many times. This rearrangement joins TRBV11-2 to TRBJ2-5; D might be TRBD1 (6 bases). Germline-derived CDR1 and CDR2 are SGHAT and FQNNGV. V was pared by 5 bases and J by 0 bases, with 10 bases between. This CDR3 is 14 amino acids long. The CDR3 bases are TGTGCCAGCAGCGCCGCAGGGGACCAAGAGACCCAGTACTTC. It encodes CASSAAGDQETQYF.

On this clonotype: With a much larger clone just one base away, this may be a read error. The CDR3 DNA is TGTGCCAGCAGTTTCGCGGGACATAGCGGCTCCGAGCAGTACTTC. It codes for CASSFAGHSGSEQYF. This rearrangement joins TRBV27 to TRBJ2-7, with D perhaps given as TRBD1 or TRBD2 (6 bases each). V was cut by 3 bases and J by 6 bases, with 18 bases left in between. Germline V lookup: CDR1 MNHEY, CDR2 SMNVEV (reference sequence). The CDR3 has 15 residues.

This clonotype was observed many times. This rearrangement joins TRBV2 to TRBJ2-7, with TRBD2 matching over 14 bases. This CDR3 spans 15 amino acids. J was trimmed by 5 bases and V by 6 bases; bases with no gene match: 6. In germline, CDR1 is SNHLY, CDR2 FYNNEI. The CDR3 sequence is CASRGLAGEDHEQYF. Written as DNA, the CDR3 is TGTGCCAGCAGGGGACTAGCGGGGGAAGATCACGAGCAGTACTTC.

This chain joins TRBV6-2 or TRBV6-3 and TRBJ2-6; 8 positions agree with TRBD2. Per germline, CDR1 MNHEY and CDR2 SVGEGT. This CDR3 region has 15 residues. J lost 2 bases, V lost 6 bases, and 3 bases had no gene match. The CDR3 region is CASRPGGTGANVLTF. The CDR3 region has the DNA TGTGCCAGCAGGCCGGGGGGGACTGGGGCCAACGTCCTGACTTTC.

This clonotype has at least ten counts. The V and J genes are TRBV28 and TRBJ1-2; D perhaps matches TRBD1 (5 bases). V lost 6 bases, J lost 5 bases, and 22 bases lay in between. This CDR3 region has 16 residues. In germline, CDR1 is MDHEN, CDR2 SYDVKM. The CDR3 DNA follows: TGTGCCAGCAGGTTCCAGGGCGGGCCGCCTCCGTATGGCTACACCTTC. Residues: CASRFQGGPPPYGYTF.

This chain connects TRBV12-3 or TRBV12-4 to TRBJ1-5; perhaps TRBD1 as D (5 bases). The CDR3 runs to 14 residues. With 6 bases removed from V and 6 bases from J, the gap between germline ends came to 15 bases. The CDR3 coding sequence is TGTGCCAGCAGCCTTTCGGGGGGGTTTCAGCCCCAGCATTTT. Translated, it gives CASSLSGGFQPQHF.

This clonotype has a count of ten or more. The chain employs TRBV28 and TRBJ1-1; D gene uncertain. The germline gives CDR1 MDHEN, CDR2 SYDVKM. Trimming stripped 4 bases from V and 6 bases from J, with 6 bases between. The CDR3 runs 11 residues. In DNA form, the CDR3 reads TGTGCCAGCAGTTCAACACCTGAAGCTTTCTTT. Translated, it gives CASSSTPEAFF. The full variable domain, rest sourced from reference TRBV28 and TRBJ1-1, is DVKVTQSSRYLVKRTGEKVFLECVQDMDHENMFWYRQDPGLGLRLIYFSYDVKMKEKGDIPEGYSVSREKKERFSLILESASTNQTSMYLCASSSTPEAFFGQGTRLTVV.

This clonotype has more than one count but fewer than ten. The genes are TRBV4-1 and TRBJ2-7, with 9 positions matching TRBD1. With V trimmed by 2 bases and J by 1 base, 3 bases remained unmatched. The germline V gene has CDR1 MGHRA and CDR2 YSYEKL. The CDR3 is 15 amino acids. The CDR3 region has the DNA TGCGCCAGCAGCCAAAGGGGGACAGGGTCCTACGAGCAGTACTTC. This translates into CASSQRGTGSYEQYF.

The chain employs TRBV10-3 and TRBJ1-2, with a weak D call TRBD1 (5 bases). This CDR3 contains 16 residues. Germline lookup yields CDR1 ENHRY and CDR2 SYGVKD. Trimming removed 0 bases from V and 2 bases from J, with 13 bases in between. The CDR3 DNA follows: TGTGCCATCAGTGAGTCGAACCGGGGGACGAACTATGGCTACACCTTC. Translated, it gives CAISESNRGTNYGYTF.

This clonotype was observed many times. J is TRBJ1-2 and V is TRBV18, with D maybe TRBD1 (5 bases). This CDR3 spans 14 amino acids. The germline CDR1 and CDR2 sequences are KGHSH and LQKENI. The ends were cut back, 0 bases at V and 8 bases at J, with 13 bases in the middle. The CDR3 loop reads CASSPPGARWGYTF. DNA of the CDR3: TGTGCCAGCTCACCACCAGGGGCCAGGTGGGGCTACACCTTC.

This clonotype occurred a few times. V and J are TRBV30 and TRBJ1-5; D not certain. The length of the CDR3 is 12 residues. CDR1 and CDR2 from the germline V gene are GTSNPN and SVGIG (reference sequence). Trimming stripped 0 bases from V and 3 bases from J, with 3 bases between. The CDR3 bases are TGTGCCTGGAGTGTATTCAATCAGCCCCAGCATTTT. It yields the protein CAWSVFNQPQHF.

The CDR3: CASRPGGIVTGELFF. CDR3 bases: TGTGCCAGCAGACCCGGGGGGATCGTCACCGGGGAGCTGTTTTTT. V gene TRBV6-1 combines with J gene TRBJ2-2, with TRBD2 identical over 7 bases. In germline, CDR1 is MNHNS, CDR2 SASEGT. This CDR3 comprises 15 residues. V gave up 6 bases and J gave up 4 bases; unmatched junction bases: 8.

The chain couples TRBV5-1 to TRBJ2-5, with unresolved D. Trimming took 1 base from V and 5 from J, leaving 9 bases between them. Germline loops: CDR1 SGHRS, CDR2 YFSETQ. This CDR3 is 13 amino acids long. The CDR3 region is CASSLNFPETQYF. CDR3 DNA: TGCGCCAGCAGCTTGAATTTCCCCGAGACCCAGTACTTC. Drawing the rest from reference TRBV5-1 and TRBJ2-5, the complete variable domain is KAGVTQTPRYLIKTRGQQVTLSCSPISGHRSVSWYQQTPGQGLQFLFEYFSETQRNKGNFPGRFSGRQFSNSRSEMNVSTLELGDSALYLCASSLNFPETQYFGPGTRLLVL.

CDR3 loop: CASSQDLRGGVNTEAFF. The CDR3 DNA reads TGTGCCAGCAGCCAAGATTTGCGGGGCGGGGTGAACACTGAAGCTTTCTTT. The chain couples TRBV3-1 to TRBJ1-1; D is possibly TRBD1 (5 bases). The germline gives CDR1 LGHDT, CDR2 YNNKEL (reference sequence). Trimming shortened V by 0 bases and J by 0 bases, and 14 bases separated the two germline ends. The CDR3 covers 17 residues.

The chain links TRBV7-9 to TRBJ1-1, with TRBD1 matching over 10 bases. This CDR3 has 13 amino acids. CDR1 and CDR2 (germline): SEHNR, FQNEAQ (reference sequence). Trimming removed 5 bases from V and 11 bases from J; junction bases left unmatched: 8. Here the CDR3 reads CASSNADRGQAFF. In DNA, the CDR3 is TGTGCCAGCAGCAACGCCGACAGGGGGCAGGCTTTCTTT.

The chain carries TRBV5-1 and TRBJ2-5; 15 bases fit TRBD2. Germline assignment: CDR1 SGHRS and CDR2 YFSETQ. The trim removed 4 bases at V and 0 bases at J, leaving 13 bases unmatched. This CDR3 has 20 amino acids. CDR3 DNA sequence: TGCGCCAGCAGCCCGACGCGGGGACTAGCGGGGGGCTTGTACCAAGAGACCCAGTACTTC. It encodes CASSPTRGLAGGLYQETQYF.

This chain uses TRBV7-9 with TRBJ2-7; unclear D gene. CDR3 length: 13 amino acids. Germline V CDR1 and CDR2: SEHNR, FQNEAQ (reference sequence). With 6 bases removed from V and 1 base from J, the gap between germline ends came to 10 bases. The CDR3 nucleotides read TGTGCCAGCAGTAAAGACACTTCCTACGAGCAGTACTTC. Translating it yields CASSKDTSYEQYF.

This clonotype has at least ten counts. The chain couples TRBV2 to TRBJ2-1; D not certain. Trimming pared 8 bases from V and 2 bases from J, leaving 10 bases between. CDR3 size: 13 residues. Germline lookup yields CDR1 SNHLY and CDR2 FYNNEI. CDR3 in amino acids: CASLGPPYNEQFF. The CDR3 nucleotides read TGTGCCAGCCTGGGCCCCCCCTACAATGAGCAGTTCTTC.

This clonotype was seen ten or more times. The rearrangement uses TRBV2 and TRBJ2-5; D is ambiguous. CDR1 and CDR2 from the germline V gene are SNHLY and FYNNEI. Trimming removed 2 bases at V and 1 base at J, with 8 bases between. The CDR3 runs to 14 residues. The CDR3 coding sequence is TGTGCCAGCAGTGAAATGAACAGCCAAGAGACCCAGTACTTC. Translated: CASSEMNSQETQYF. The full variable domain, its missing parts supplied by reference TRBV2 and TRBJ2-5, is EPEVTQTPSHQVTQMGQEVILRCVPISNHLYFYWYRQILGQKVEFLVSFYNNEISEKSEIFDDQFSVERPDGSNFTLKIRSTKLEDSAMYFCASSEMNSQETQYFGPGTRLLVL.

This clonotype was observed a few times. CDR3 in DNA: TGCGCCAGCAGCCAAGATCTGGGGCGAACTGAAGCTTTCTTT. This sequence encodes CASSQDLGRTEAFF. The V and J genes are TRBV4-1 and TRBJ1-1; tentative D call: TRBD1 (5 bases). The germline gives CDR1 MGHRA, CDR2 YSYEKL. V was cut by 0 bases and J by 5 bases, with 10 bases left in between. The CDR3 has 14 residues.

This clonotype has more than one count but fewer than ten. One junction end disagrees with the germline gene, perhaps due to a read error. The chain has TRBV20-1 and TRBJ2-7; 14 bases match TRBD2. Germline V lookup: CDR1 DFQATT, CDR2 SNEGSKA (reference sequence). This CDR3 has 16 residues. The DNA for the CDR3 is TGCAGTGCTACCCGACTAGCGGGGGGGCTTTCCTACGAGCAGTGCTTC. It specifies CSATRLAGGLSYEQCF.